A few counts support the clone carrying this T cell receptor (beta chain). The data stem from a study of CD4 T cells in relation to SARS-CoV-2 and coronaviruses. Study as a whole: The restricting HLA molecule for shared crossreactive spike epitopes was mapped.

V lost 4 bases and J 7 bases, leaving 11 bases between the germline ends. This CDR3 contains 14 residues. CDR1 and CDR2 (germline): KGHSH, LQKENI. Only in-frame clones appear in the TCRdb table, and some are missing; sequencing was by immunoSEQ multiplex PCR. The sample contains roughly 36,000 clones, roughly 88% of which appear only once. Material: memory CD4+ T cells from PBMCs. This TCR came from an adult with COVID-19. The chain employs TRBV18 and TRBJ1-6, with D perhaps TRBD1 (5 bases). CDR3 sequence: CASSRRGDNSPLHF. CDR3 sequence (DNA): TGTGCCAGCTCACGTCGTGGGGACAATTCACCCCTCCACTTT.